The 10 T cell receptor beta chains below come from one sample, sequenced in a study of OX40 agonist ivuxolimab in advanced cancers. TCRdb keeps only in-frame clones here, not all; method: immunoSEQ multiplex PCR. This table has 110,000 or so clones, 75% to 95% appearing once. The specimen comprised CD4+ or CD8+ T cells sorted from blood, sampled in a trial of the OX40 agonist ivuxolimab. The receptors originated from an adult with an advanced solid tumor such as melanoma, head and neck, liver or kidney cancer.

This chain links TRBV4-2 with TRBJ2-3; a possible D gene is TRBD2 (6 bases). V was pared by 10 bases and J by 6 bases, with 11 bases between. This CDR3 region has 11 residues. Germline assignment: CDR1 LGHNA and CDR2 YNFKEQ. CDR3 amino acids: CATTSHDTQYF. Here the CDR3 DNA reads TGTGCCACTACTAGCCACGATACGCAGTATTTT.

V gene TRBV29-1 combines with J gene TRBJ2-7; D is undetermined. This CDR3 is built from 12 residues. The V and J ends lost 4 bases and 1 base respectively, with 8 bases between them. Germline lookup yields CDR1 SQVTM and CDR2 ANQGSEA. CDR3 in DNA: TGCAGCGTTGCTGATGGGTCCTACGAGCAGTACTTC. It yields the protein CSVADGSYEQYF.

The gene calls are TRBV4-2 and TRBJ1-1, with 10 positions matching TRBD1. The V gene end was trimmed by 4 bases and the J gene end by 3 bases; junction bases not matched to a gene: 5. CDR1 is LGHNA and CDR2 is YNFKEQ in the germline V gene. This CDR3 is built from 15 residues. The CDR3 nucleotides read TGTGCCAGCAGCCCACGACAGGGGGCGCACACTGAAGCTTTCTTT. Protein sequence: CASSPRQGAHTEAFF.

The V and J genes are TRBV6-1 and TRBJ1-1, with 7 bases fitting TRBD1. The germline gives CDR1 MNHNS, CDR2 SASEGT. V shed 5 bases, J shed 8 bases, and the junction held 8 bases outside the gene matches. The CDR3 runs to 13 residues. CDR3 region: CASSKTQGWEAFF. The CDR3 bases are TGTGCCAGCAGTAAGACACAGGGGTGGGAAGCTTTCTTT.

The chain has TRBV5-6 and TRBJ1-2; D might be TRBD1 (5 bases). The CDR3 consists of 14 residues. The V end lost 5 bases, the J end lost 4 bases, and 15 bases lay between the germline ends. Germline lookup yields CDR1 SGHDT and CDR2 YYEEEE. The CDR3 DNA is TGTGCCAGCAGTTCCCCGGGACCGATCTATGGCTACACCTTC. It yields the protein CASSSPGPIYGYTF. Filled out from reference TRBV5-6 and TRBJ1-2, the complete variable domain reads DAGVTQSPTHLIKTRGQQVTLRCSPKSGHDTVSWYQQALGQGPQFIFQYYEEEERQRGNFPDRFSGHQFPNYSSELNVNALLLGDSALYLCASSSPGPIYGYTFGSGTRLTVV.

The genes are TRBV9 and TRBJ2-7, with 7 bases identical to TRBD1. Germline assignment: CDR1 SGDLS and CDR2 YYNGEE. The V and J ends lost 0 bases and 4 bases, in that order; junction bases with no gene match: 7. This CDR3 spans 15 amino acids. The CDR3 sequence is CASSVDGTVIYEQYF. The DNA for the CDR3 is TGTGCCAGCAGCGTAGACGGGACAGTGATATACGAGCAGTACTTC.

V and J are TRBV11-3 and TRBJ1-6; no reliable D call. Germline lookup yields CDR1 SGHNT and CDR2 YENEEA. The CDR3 spans 18 residues. V shed 7 bases and J shed 0 bases, with 19 bases lying between them. The CDR3 bases are TGTGCCAGCACCCGTTGGACCCAAAAGGCCTCCTATAATTCACCCCTCCACTTT. It codes for CASTRWTQKASYNSPLHF. Drawing the rest from reference TRBV11-3 and TRBJ1-6, the complete variable domain is EAGVVQSPRYKIIEKKQPVAFWCNPISGHNTLYWYLQNLGQGPELLIRYENEEAVDDSQLPKDRFSAERLKGVDSTLKIQPAELGDSAVYLCASTRWTQKASYNSPLHFGNGTRLTVT.

In its sample, this clone was seen once. The chain couples TRBV18 to TRBJ1-4; no firm D call. CDR1 is KGHSH and CDR2 is LQKENI in the germline V gene. This CDR3 comprises 14 residues. The V gene lost 4 bases and the J gene lost 6 bases, with 12 bases spanning the gap. DNA of the CDR3: TGTGCCAGCTCACTGAGGGATGGTGATGAAAAACTGTTTTTT. The encoded protein is CASSLRDGDEKLFF.

The chain joins TRBV10-1 to TRBJ1-1; TRBD1 agrees at 9 bases. The CDR3 contains 21 residues. After removal of 0 bases from V and 4 bases from J, the junction contained 21 bases not matched to a gene. The germline gives CDR1 WNHNN, CDR2 SYGVQD (reference sequence). CDR3 bases: TGCGCCAGCAGTGAGTCGACCCGCGACAGGGGGAAGTTGTTAATGGGCACTGAAGCTTTCTTT. It yields the protein CASSESTRDRGKLLMGTEAFF.

The chain combines TRBV23-1 with TRBJ2-5; D gene ambiguous. TRBV23-1 is treated as an ORF (open reading frame) with a function not yet certain. The V and J ends lost 5 bases and 6 bases respectively, with 4 bases between them. CDR3 size: 10 residues. CDR3 sequence reads: CASSVKTQYF. DNA of the CDR3: TGCGCCAGCAGTGTCAAGACCCAGTACTTC.